These T cell receptor beta chains were read from a single sample in a study of T cells after yellow fever vaccination. In TCRdb, the 5' RACE reads were re-called with MiXCR into one record per CDR3 protein. The sample carries hundreds of thousands of distinct CDR3 sequences, 12% recorded once. The material sequenced was CD4+ T cells sorted from PBMCs, taken 15 days after the yellow fever booster vaccination. Receptor source: a young man who received the YFV17D yellow fever vaccine. Both conserved end residues are part of each CDR3. A D gene is named only where the DNA matches it firmly. Not all rows give a size; the values are once, few, many and, for expanded clones, a class.

v_call: TRBV27
d_call: TRBD1
clone_size: NA
j_call: TRBJ2-5
cdr3_nt: TGTGCGACAGGGTACGAGACCCAGTACTTC
cdr3_aa: CATGYETQYF

v_call: TRBV20-1
d_call: NA
clone_size: once
j_call: TRBJ1-5
cdr3_nt: TGCAGTGCGCCGTCCTTTGCTGACCAGCATTTT
cdr3_aa: CSAPSFADQHF

v_call: TRBV18
d_call: NA
clone_size: NA
j_call: TRBJ1-4
cdr3_nt: TGTGCCAGCTCACCGCGGACAGCAACTAATGAAAAACTGTTTTTT
cdr3_aa: CASSPRTATNEKLFF

v_call: TRBV6-5
d_call: TRBD1
clone_size: NA
j_call: TRBJ2-5
cdr3_nt: TGTGCCAGCGGATCCACAGGGGGGAGAGAGACCCAGTACTTC
cdr3_aa: CASGSTGGRETQYF

v_call: TRBV7-2
d_call: NA
clone_size: NA
j_call: TRBJ1-5
cdr3_nt: TGTGCCAGCAGCTTAGACAGGGCTTACAATCAGCCCCAGCATTTT
cdr3_aa: CASSLDRAYNQPQHF

v_call: TRBV30
d_call: TRBD2
clone_size: NA
j_call: TRBJ2-7
cdr3_nt: TGTGCCTGGAGTGGTTCGACTAGCAGGTCCTACGAGCAGTACTTC
cdr3_aa: CAWSGSTSRSYEQYF

v_call: TRBV10-1
d_call: NA
clone_size: NA
j_call: TRBJ1-1
cdr3_nt: TGCGCCAGCAGCGGGACGTACGAAACTTTCTTT
cdr3_aa: CASSGTYETFF

v_call: TRBV7-6
d_call: TRBD2
clone_size: few
j_call: TRBJ2-7
cdr3_nt: TGTGCCAGCAGCTCCTTGGCGGGGGGGCCCGAGCAGTACTTC
cdr3_aa: CASSSLAGGPEQYF

v_call: TRBV5-1
d_call: TRBD1
clone_size: NA
j_call: TRBJ2-1
cdr3_nt: TGCGCCAGCAGCCTTCAAGGACAGGGGGCGGGAATTGAGCAGTTCTTC
cdr3_aa: CASSLQGQGAGIEQFF

v_call: TRBV19
d_call: NA
clone_size: few
j_call: TRBJ1-5
cdr3_nt: TGTGCCAGTAGTACCCTGGGGGCGAGGCAGCCCCAGCATTTT
cdr3_aa: CASSTLGARQPQHF

v_call: TRBV6-2/TRBV6-3
d_call: TRBD2
clone_size: NA
j_call: TRBJ2-2
cdr3_nt: TGTGCCAGCAGTACTAGCGGGACAGGAGACACCGGGGAGCTGTTTTTT
cdr3_aa: CASSTSGTGDTGELFF

v_call: TRBV9
d_call: NA
clone_size: NA
j_call: TRBJ1-6
cdr3_nt: TGTGCCAGCAGCGCCCCGGGAGCCGATAATTCACCCCTCCACTTT
cdr3_aa: CASSAPGADNSPLHF

v_call: TRBV7-2
d_call: NA
clone_size: few
j_call: TRBJ1-2
cdr3_nt: TGTGCCAGCAGACCCGACGGACTGTATGGCTACACCTTC
cdr3_aa: CASRPDGLYGYTF

v_call: TRBV11-1
d_call: NA
clone_size: NA
j_call: TRBJ2-3
cdr3_nt: TGTGCCAGCAGCGCCCGGGGAGCAGGATCATCAGATACGCAGTATTTT
cdr3_aa: CASSARGAGSSDTQYF

v_call: TRBV20-1
d_call: NA
clone_size: few
j_call: TRBJ2-2
cdr3_nt: TGCAGTGCATGGCATCCGTGGACCGGGGAGCTGTTTTTT
cdr3_aa: CSAWHPWTGELFF

v_call: TRBV11-2
d_call: NA
clone_size: many
j_call: TRBJ2-7
cdr3_nt: TGTGCCAGCAGCTCCCCAAGGGGGCGGGACGGGGAGCAGTACTTC
cdr3_aa: CASSSPRGRDGEQYF

v_call: TRBV20-1
d_call: TRBD2
clone_size: many
j_call: TRBJ2-2
cdr3_nt: TGCAGTGCGACGACTAGCGGGGCAACCGGGGAGCTGTTTTTT
cdr3_aa: CSATTSGATGELFF

v_call: TRBV5-4
d_call: NA
clone_size: few
j_call: TRBJ2-3
cdr3_nt: TGTGCCAGCCCCGGGGAACCGGGGGGCACAGATACGCAGTATTTT
cdr3_aa: CASPGEPGGTDTQYF

v_call: TRBV3-1
d_call: TRBD2
clone_size: NA
j_call: TRBJ2-1
cdr3_nt: TGTGCCAGCAGTTATAGCGGGTACTCCTACAATGAGCAGTTCTTC
cdr3_aa: CASSYSGYSYNEQFF

v_call: TRBV3-1
d_call: NA
clone_size: NA
j_call: TRBJ1-1
cdr3_nt: TGTGCCAGCAGCCATTCAGGCGTTCGGGGTGAAGCTTTCTTT
cdr3_aa: CASSHSGVRGEAFF

v_call: TRBV7-8
d_call: NA
clone_size: few
j_call: TRBJ2-6
cdr3_nt: TGTGCCAGCAGCACCCGGGGACGGCTCGCTGGGGCCAACGTCCTGACTTTC
cdr3_aa: CASSTRGRLAGANVLTF

v_call: TRBV20-1
d_call: NA
clone_size: NA
j_call: TRBJ2-1
cdr3_nt: TGCAGTGCTATGGGGGGACGGGGTGAGCAGTTCTTC
cdr3_aa: CSAMGGRGEQFF

v_call: TRBV3-1
d_call: NA
clone_size: many
j_call: TRBJ1-1
cdr3_nt: TGTGCCAGCAGCCAACAGGGGTCCACTGAAGCTTTCTTT
cdr3_aa: CASSQQGSTEAFF

v_call: TRBV30
d_call: NA
clone_size: NA
j_call: TRBJ2-1
cdr3_nt: TGTGCCTGGAGTCTAAGGCTGGGACATCCGTTCTTC
cdr3_aa: CAWSLRLGHPFF

v_call: TRBV20-1
d_call: NA
clone_size: NA
j_call: TRBJ1-2
cdr3_nt: TGCAGTGCTAGGGGCAGGGCCTATGGCTACACCTTC
cdr3_aa: CSARGRAYGYTF

v_call: TRBV5-5
d_call: NA
clone_size: few
j_call: TRBJ2-7
cdr3_nt: TGTGCCAGCAGCCTAGACACCCCCTACGAGCAGTACTTC
cdr3_aa: CASSLDTPYEQYF

v_call: TRBV18
d_call: TRBD1
clone_size: NA
j_call: TRBJ1-2
cdr3_nt: TGTGCCAGCTCTCAGGGGGACAGCTATGGCTACACCTTC
cdr3_aa: CASSQGDSYGYTF

v_call: TRBV15
d_call: NA
clone_size: NA
j_call: TRBJ2-7
cdr3_nt: TGTGCCACCAGCAGAGATTGGACTTACGAGCAGTACTTC
cdr3_aa: CATSRDWTYEQYF

v_call: TRBV7-2
d_call: TRBD1
clone_size: few
j_call: TRBJ1-2
cdr3_nt: TGTGCCAGCAGCGCCGGGACAGGGCTCGGAGGCTACACCTTC
cdr3_aa: CASSAGTGLGGYTF

v_call: TRBV7-2
d_call: TRBD1
clone_size: few
j_call: TRBJ2-2
cdr3_nt: TGTGCCAGCAGCTCCAGACAGGGGGGGACCGGGGAGCTGTTTTTT
cdr3_aa: CASSSRQGGTGELFF

v_call: TRBV7-2
d_call: NA
clone_size: few
j_call: TRBJ1-6
cdr3_nt: TGTGCCAGCAGCCGGGGGACGGGTCGGCCCCTCCACTTT
cdr3_aa: CASSRGTGRPLHF

v_call: TRBV5-1
d_call: NA
clone_size: many
j_call: TRBJ2-3
cdr3_nt: TGCGCCAGCAGCCCGGAGGGGGAGCGTACGCAGTATTTT
cdr3_aa: CASSPEGERTQYF

v_call: TRBV28
d_call: TRBD2
clone_size: many
j_call: TRBJ2-1
cdr3_nt: TGTGCCAGCAGTTTAGGGACTAGCCTTTACAATGAGCAGTTCTTC
cdr3_aa: CASSLGTSLYNEQFF

v_call: TRBV10-3
d_call: NA
clone_size: NA
j_call: TRBJ2-5
cdr3_nt: TGTGCCATCAGTGCCCGGGGCAGCCAAGAGACCCAGTACTTC
cdr3_aa: CAISARGSQETQYF

v_call: TRBV28
d_call: TRBD2
clone_size: NA
j_call: TRBJ2-6
cdr3_nt: TGTGCCAGCAAGTTCTTCTCTAGCGGGGGCTCTGGGGCCAACGTCCTGACTTTC
cdr3_aa: CASKFFSSGGSGANVLTF

v_call: TRBV4-3
d_call: NA
clone_size: few
j_call: TRBJ1-3
cdr3_nt: TGCGCCAGCAGCCAAGGTAGAGGAAACACCATATATTTT
cdr3_aa: CASSQGRGNTIYF

v_call: TRBV7-9
d_call: NA
clone_size: NA
j_call: TRBJ2-5
cdr3_nt: TGTGCCAGCAGGCTTCTAGGGACGACACAAGAGACCCAGTACTTC
cdr3_aa: CASRLLGTTQETQYF

v_call: TRBV12-3/TRBV12-4
d_call: NA
clone_size: few
j_call: TRBJ2-1
cdr3_nt: TGTGCCAGCCGGCGAGAGAGCTCCTACAATGAGCAGTTCTTC
cdr3_aa: CASRRESSYNEQFF

v_call: TRBV6-2/TRBV6-3
d_call: NA
clone_size: NA
j_call: TRBJ2-3
cdr3_nt: TGTGCCAGCAGCCGCCGAACCCGGGGGAGGACAGATACGCAGTATTTT
cdr3_aa: CASSRRTRGRTDTQYF

v_call: TRBV24-1
d_call: NA
clone_size: many
j_call: TRBJ2-1
cdr3_nt: TGTGCCACCAGTGATTTTAGACATCCCTACAATGAGCAGTTCTTC
cdr3_aa: CATSDFRHPYNEQFF

v_call: TRBV11-2
d_call: TRBD2
clone_size: few
j_call: TRBJ2-1
cdr3_nt: TGTGCCAGCAGCCCCCGTAGGAGCGGGGGGTACAATGAGCAGTTCTTC
cdr3_aa: CASSPRRSGGYNEQFF

v_call: TRBV6-1
d_call: NA
clone_size: few
j_call: TRBJ1-6
cdr3_nt: TGTGCCAGCACCCGGCAAGGGCAGTCCTATAATTCACCCCTCCACTTT
cdr3_aa: CASTRQGQSYNSPLHF

v_call: TRBV7-2
d_call: TRBD1
clone_size: NA
j_call: TRBJ1-1
cdr3_nt: TGTGCCAGCGGGGGTCAGGGGGGCATTACTGAAGCTTTCTTT
cdr3_aa: CASGGQGGITEAFF

v_call: TRBV12-3/TRBV12-4
d_call: NA
clone_size: few
j_call: TRBJ1-2
cdr3_nt: TGTGCCAGCAGTCCATTAGGGGTTAACTATGGCTACACCTTC
cdr3_aa: CASSPLGVNYGYTF

v_call: TRBV12-3/TRBV12-4
d_call: NA
clone_size: NA
j_call: TRBJ1-6
cdr3_nt: TGTGCCAGCAGTTTATGGGGGAGAGGTTCACCCCTCCACTTT
cdr3_aa: CASSLWGRGSPLHF

v_call: TRBV5-1
d_call: NA
clone_size: few
j_call: TRBJ2-2
cdr3_nt: TGCGCCAGCAGCTTGCAAGTGTGGGGGAACACCGGGGAGCTGTTTTTT
cdr3_aa: CASSLQVWGNTGELFF

v_call: TRBV7-2
d_call: NA
clone_size: many
j_call: TRBJ1-3
cdr3_nt: TGTGCCAGCAGCCTGTACTCTGGAAACACCATATATTTT
cdr3_aa: CASSLYSGNTIYF

v_call: TRBV20-1
d_call: NA
clone_size: NA
j_call: TRBJ2-7
cdr3_nt: TGCAGTGCTAGAGGACTTTACGAGCAGTACTTC
cdr3_aa: CSARGLYEQYF

v_call: TRBV5-1
d_call: NA
clone_size: NA
j_call: TRBJ2-3
cdr3_nt: TGCGCCAGCACTCCGGACTCCCACACAGATACGCAGTATTTT
cdr3_aa: CASTPDSHTDTQYF

v_call: TRBV6-2/TRBV6-3
d_call: NA
clone_size: few
j_call: TRBJ2-3
cdr3_nt: TGTGCCAGCAGTCCTACCCCGCCGCAGACGCAGTATTTT
cdr3_aa: CASSPTPPQTQYF

v_call: TRBV7-9
d_call: TRBD1
clone_size: NA
j_call: TRBJ2-3
cdr3_nt: TGTGCCAGCAGTTACGGACAGGGGAGCACAGATACGCAGTATTTT
cdr3_aa: CASSYGQGSTDTQYF

v_call: TRBV3-1
d_call: TRBD2
clone_size: few
j_call: TRBJ2-1
cdr3_nt: TGTGCCAGCAAAACCCACGGGGGGGCTCTCAATGAGCAGTTCTTC
cdr3_aa: CASKTHGGALNEQFF

v_call: TRBV20-1
d_call: NA
clone_size: NA
j_call: TRBJ1-2
cdr3_nt: TGCAGTGCGAGGGGGGGGGTGCCGAACACCTTC
cdr3_aa: CSARGGVPNTF

v_call: TRBV6-2/TRBV6-3
d_call: NA
clone_size: NA
j_call: TRBJ2-2
cdr3_nt: TGTGCCATCATGACCCATTCGGACAGAGGGACCGGGGAGCTGTTTTTT
cdr3_aa: CAIMTHSDRGTGELFF

v_call: TRBV4-3
d_call: NA
clone_size: many
j_call: TRBJ2-3
cdr3_nt: TGCGCCAGCAGCCAAGCGCTGGCAGCGCGCACAGATACGCAGTATTTT
cdr3_aa: CASSQALAARTDTQYF

v_call: TRBV4-1
d_call: TRBD1
clone_size: few
j_call: TRBJ2-1
cdr3_nt: TGCGCCAGCAGCCAGCCCCGGGACAGGGGGTTGTATGAGCAGTTCTTC
cdr3_aa: CASSQPRDRGLYEQFF

v_call: TRBV19
d_call: NA
clone_size: few
j_call: TRBJ1-2
cdr3_nt: TGTGCCAGTAGTATAGATTCGAACTATGGCTACACCTTC
cdr3_aa: CASSIDSNYGYTF

v_call: TRBV5-4
d_call: NA
clone_size: few
j_call: TRBJ2-4
cdr3_nt: TGTGCCAGCAGCGATGGGGGGACCAAAAACATTCAGTACTTC
cdr3_aa: CASSDGGTKNIQYF

v_call: TRBV6-1
d_call: NA
clone_size: NA
j_call: TRBJ2-3
cdr3_nt: TGTGCCAGCAGTGGAACCGGGACCGCCCGAAATACGCAGTATTTT
cdr3_aa: CASSGTGTARNTQYF